The entry below describes one TCR beta chain. What it binds is unknown. This entry comes from a study of monozygotic twins with inflammatory bowel disease. Overall study findings and caveats: IBD patients, compared with healthy twins, shared fewer clonotypes with others (especially with disease activity). Inverse Simpson values showed less TCRbeta diversity in IBD patients than in their healthy co-twins. The authors note that differing immunosuppressive treatments may have added variability to patient repertoires.

The UMIs contained a 6-nucleotide sample barcode. They were added by template switching during cDNA synthesis. TCRdb derives one entry per CDR3 protein from the 5' RACE reads, leaving out DNA. This specimen shows 90,000 to 110,000 distinct CDR3 sequences; the ten leading clones hold roughly 12%. The TCR sequence derives from a human donor with ulcerative colitis or Crohn's disease, or a healthy co-twin of an affected twin (not recorded which). Material for sequencing was blood.

CDR3 sequence: CASSSGDRYYGYTF. V and J are TRBV12-3 or TRBV12-4 and TRBJ1-2; TCRdb proposes TRBD1, but this gene call is untestable without DNA. The CDR3 runs 14 residues.